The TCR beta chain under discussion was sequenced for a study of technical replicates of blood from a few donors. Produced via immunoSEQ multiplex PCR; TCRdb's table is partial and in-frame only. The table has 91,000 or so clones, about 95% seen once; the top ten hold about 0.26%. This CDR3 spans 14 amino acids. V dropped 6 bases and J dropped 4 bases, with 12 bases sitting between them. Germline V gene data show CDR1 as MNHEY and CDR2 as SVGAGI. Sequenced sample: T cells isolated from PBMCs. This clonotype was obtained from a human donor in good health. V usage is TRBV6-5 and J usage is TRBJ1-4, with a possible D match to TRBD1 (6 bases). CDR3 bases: TGTGCCAGCAGCTTTGGACAGTTTAATGAAAAACTGTTTTTT. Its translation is CASSFGQFNEKLFF.